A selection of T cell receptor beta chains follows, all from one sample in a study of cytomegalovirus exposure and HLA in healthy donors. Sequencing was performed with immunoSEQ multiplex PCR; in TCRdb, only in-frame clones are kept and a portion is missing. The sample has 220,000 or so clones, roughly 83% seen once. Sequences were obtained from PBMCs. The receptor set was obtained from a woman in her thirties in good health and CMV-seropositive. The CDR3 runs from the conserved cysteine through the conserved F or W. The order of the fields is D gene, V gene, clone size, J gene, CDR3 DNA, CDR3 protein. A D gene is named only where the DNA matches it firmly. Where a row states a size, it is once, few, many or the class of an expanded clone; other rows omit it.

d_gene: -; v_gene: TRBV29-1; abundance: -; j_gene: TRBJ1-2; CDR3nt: TGCAGCGTTGGAAGAGGGACCGGGACAAACTATGGCTACACCTTC; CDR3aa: CSVGRGTGTNYGYTF
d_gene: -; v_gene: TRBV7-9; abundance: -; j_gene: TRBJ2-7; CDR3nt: TGTGCCAGCAGCTTTGGAGGTCACTACGAGCAGTACTTC; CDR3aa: CASSFGGHYEQYF
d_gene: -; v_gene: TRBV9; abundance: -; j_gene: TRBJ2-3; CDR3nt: TGTGCCAGCAGCGTAGGAGGGAGCTTCACAGATACGCAGTATTTT; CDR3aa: CASSVGGSFTDTQYF
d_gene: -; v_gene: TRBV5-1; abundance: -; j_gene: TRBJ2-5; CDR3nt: TGCGCCAGCAGCTCCAGGCCCCCAGAGACCCAGTACTTC; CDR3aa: CASSSRPPETQYF
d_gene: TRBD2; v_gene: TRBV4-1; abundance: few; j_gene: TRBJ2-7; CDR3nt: TGCGCCAGCAGCCATGAAGGCCAGCGGGGAGGCTACGAGCAGTACTTC; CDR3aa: CASSHEGQRGGYEQYF
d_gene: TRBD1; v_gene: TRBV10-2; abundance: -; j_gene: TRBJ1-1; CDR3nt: TGCGCCAGCGGACAGGGGGCAGATACTGAAGCTTTCTTT; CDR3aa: CASGQGADTEAFF
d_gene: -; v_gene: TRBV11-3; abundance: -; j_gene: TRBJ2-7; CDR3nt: TGTGCCAGCAGCTCTGGACAGCGACCCTACGAGCAGTACTTC; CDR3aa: CASSSGQRPYEQYF
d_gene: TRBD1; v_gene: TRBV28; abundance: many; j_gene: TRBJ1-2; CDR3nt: TGTGCCAGCAGCCGGACAGGGTCGGATGGCTACACCTTC; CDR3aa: CASSRTGSDGYTF
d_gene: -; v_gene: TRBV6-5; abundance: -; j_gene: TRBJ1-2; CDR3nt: TGTGCCAGCAGTTACGGAGCAGGGCAGAATGGCTACACCTTC; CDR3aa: CASSYGAGQNGYTF
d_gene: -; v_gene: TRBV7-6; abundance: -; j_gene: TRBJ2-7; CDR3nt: TGTGCCAGCAGCTTAGGTACATTCGACGAGCAGTACTTC; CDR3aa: CASSLGTFDEQYF
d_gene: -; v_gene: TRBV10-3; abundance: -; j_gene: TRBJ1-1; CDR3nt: TGTGCCATCAGTGAGTCGGGCAGTGCAGCTTTCTTT; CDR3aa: CAISESGSAAFF
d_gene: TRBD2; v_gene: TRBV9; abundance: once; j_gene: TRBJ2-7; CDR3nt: TGTGCCAGCAGCACTAGCGGGGGGACCCCCTACGAGCAGTACTTC; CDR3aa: CASSTSGGTPYEQYF
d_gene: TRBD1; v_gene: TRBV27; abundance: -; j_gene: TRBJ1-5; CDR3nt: TGTGCCAGCAGTCCCGACAGGGGTAATCAGCCCCAGCATTTT; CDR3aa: CASSPDRGNQPQHF
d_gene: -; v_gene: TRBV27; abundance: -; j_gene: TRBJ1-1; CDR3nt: TGTGCCAGCAGAATCACAGGGCACACTGAAGCTTTCTTT; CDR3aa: CASRITGHTEAFF
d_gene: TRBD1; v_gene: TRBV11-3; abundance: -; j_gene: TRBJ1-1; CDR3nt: TGTGCCAGCAGCCTGCAGGGGGCGGACACTGAAGCTTTCTTT; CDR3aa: CASSLQGADTEAFF
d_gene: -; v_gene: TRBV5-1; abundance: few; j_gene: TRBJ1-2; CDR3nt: TGCGCCAGCAGCTTGTCTTGGCTCGACGACAAAGCTAACTATGGCTACACCTTC; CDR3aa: CASSLSWLDDKANYGYTF
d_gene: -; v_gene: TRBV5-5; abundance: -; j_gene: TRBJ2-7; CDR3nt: TGTGCCAGCAGCCTCTCCCTTTCCTACGAGCAGTACTTC; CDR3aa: CASSLSLSYEQYF
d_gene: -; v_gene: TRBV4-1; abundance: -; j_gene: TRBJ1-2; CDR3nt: TGCGCCAGCAGCTACCCAGGAGCTAACTATGGCTACACCTTC; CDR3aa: CASSYPGANYGYTF
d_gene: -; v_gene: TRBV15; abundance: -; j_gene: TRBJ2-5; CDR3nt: TGTGCCACCAGCAGACCCCGGACCCTTCAAGAGACCCAGTACTTC; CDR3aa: CATSRPRTLQETQYF
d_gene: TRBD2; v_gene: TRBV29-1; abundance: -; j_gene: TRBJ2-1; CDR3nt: TGCAGCGTTTCCTGGCTAGCGGGAGTCCCTGGGCCGGATGAGCAGTTCTTC; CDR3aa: CSVSWLAGVPGPDEQFF
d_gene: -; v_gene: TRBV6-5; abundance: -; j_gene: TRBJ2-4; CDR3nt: TGTGCCAGCAGTTACCAGGGGGGGACAGGAAACATTCAGTACTTC; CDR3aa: CASSYQGGTGNIQYF
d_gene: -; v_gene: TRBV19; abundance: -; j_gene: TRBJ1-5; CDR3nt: TGTGCCAGTAGTATCCAGCCAAGCAATCAGCCCCAGCATTTT; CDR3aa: CASSIQPSNQPQHF